This is a list of T cell receptor beta chains from one sample in a study of T cells in Graves' hyperthyroidism and ophthalmopathy. TCRdb re-called the multiplex PCR reads through MiXCR, storing one row per CDR3 protein. The table includes about 500,000 distinct CDR3 sequences, around 16% detected once. Sequencing was done on a sample of blood. The receptors come from a young woman with Graves' ophthalmopathy. CDR3s include the opening cysteine and the closing phenylalanine or tryptophan. The D gene is left open where the match is weak. Size values are once, few and many counts, or a class for expanded clones, and some rows have none.

CDR3nt: TGTGCCAGCAGCGCTTTGGGGTCCCGGGGGACCTCGAACTACGGCTACACCTTC
CDR3aa: CASSALGSRGTSNYGYTF
j_gene: TRBJ1-2
abundance: few
d_gene: NA
v_gene: TRBV5-6

CDR3nt: TGTGCCAGCAGCGTCCCGGGACAGAGCTCCTACGAGCAGTACTTC
CDR3aa: CASSVPGQSSYEQYF
j_gene: TRBJ2-7
abundance: many
d_gene: TRBD1
v_gene: TRBV11-2

CDR3nt: TGTGCCAGCTCACCAGGATTGGGGTCAGGGGAAGTGGAGACCCAGTACTTC
CDR3aa: CASSPGLGSGEVETQYF
j_gene: TRBJ2-5
abundance: NA
d_gene: NA
v_gene: TRBV18

CDR3nt: TGTGCCAGCAGTGACGGACTAGCGGGAAGTGGGTACGAGCAGTACTTC
CDR3aa: CASSDGLAGSGYEQYF
j_gene: TRBJ2-7
abundance: NA
d_gene: TRBD2
v_gene: TRBV6-1

CDR3nt: TGTGCCAGCAGTTTATTGAGGTTGGCAGAGACCCAGTACTTC
CDR3aa: CASSLLRLAETQYF
j_gene: TRBJ2-5
abundance: NA
d_gene: NA
v_gene: TRBV28

CDR3nt: TGTGCCACCAGCCCCGACAGCACAGATACGCAGTATTTT
CDR3aa: CATSPDSTDTQYF
j_gene: TRBJ2-3
abundance: NA
d_gene: NA
v_gene: TRBV24-1

CDR3nt: TGCGCCAGCAGCTTGGCGTGGCTAGACGAGCAGTACTTC
CDR3aa: CASSLAWLDEQYF
j_gene: TRBJ2-7
abundance: NA
d_gene: NA
v_gene: TRBV5-1

CDR3nt: TGCGCCAGCAGCCTACAAAAAAGATTAACAGGGTCGAGCACAGATACGCAGTATTTT
CDR3aa: CASSLQKRLTGSSTDTQYF
j_gene: TRBJ2-3
abundance: NA
d_gene: NA
v_gene: TRBV4-3

CDR3nt: TGTGCCAGCAGTCCTTTGGGACTGGCCTTGGGGGGGAAAAACATTCAGTACTTC
CDR3aa: CASSPLGLALGGKNIQYF
j_gene: TRBJ2-4
abundance: many
d_gene: TRBD2
v_gene: TRBV3-1

CDR3nt: TGTGCCAGCAGCAAGCGAGGACAGGGGTCGACCCAGTACTTC
CDR3aa: CASSKRGQGSTQYF
j_gene: TRBJ2-5
abundance: NA
d_gene: TRBD1
v_gene: TRBV7-7

CDR3nt: TGTGCCAGCAGCGCGACAGTGGGAAATGAAAAACTGTTTTTT
CDR3aa: CASSATVGNEKLFF
j_gene: TRBJ1-4
abundance: few
d_gene: NA
v_gene: TRBV9

CDR3nt: TGCGCCAGCAGCCCCGGGTTCGATTCCTCCTACGAGCAGTACTTC
CDR3aa: CASSPGFDSSYEQYF
j_gene: TRBJ2-7
abundance: many
d_gene: NA
v_gene: TRBV5-1

CDR3nt: TGTGCCAGCAGTTTAGCGCAGGGAATCTCCTACAATGAGCAGTTCTTC
CDR3aa: CASSLAQGISYNEQFF
j_gene: TRBJ2-1
abundance: many
d_gene: NA
v_gene: TRBV12-3/TRBV12-4

CDR3nt: TGTGCCACCAGCAGAGGACAGTACTACGAGCAGTACTTC
CDR3aa: CATSRGQYYEQYF
j_gene: TRBJ2-7
abundance: many
d_gene: NA
v_gene: TRBV15

CDR3nt: TGTGCCAGCAGTTCCACTCCCCGTACGCAGTATTTT
CDR3aa: CASSSTPRTQYF
j_gene: TRBJ2-3
abundance: many
d_gene: NA
v_gene: TRBV28

CDR3nt: TGTGCCAGCAGCTTGAACAGGGGGGGATACGAGCAGTACTTC
CDR3aa: CASSLNRGGYEQYF
j_gene: TRBJ2-7
abundance: many
d_gene: NA
v_gene: TRBV7-9

CDR3nt: TGTGCCGGCAGCGTGATCGAATTCTCCTACGAGCAGTACTTC
CDR3aa: CAGSVIEFSYEQYF
j_gene: TRBJ2-7
abundance: NA
d_gene: NA
v_gene: TRBV6-2/TRBV6-3

CDR3nt: TGTGCCAGCAGCTCCACGGGCAGTACTGCAGATACGCAGTATTTT
CDR3aa: CASSSTGSTADTQYF
j_gene: TRBJ2-3
abundance: many
d_gene: NA
v_gene: TRBV7-3

CDR3nt: TGTGCCAGCAGTGAGGGACCGCCGGAGACCCAGTACTTC
CDR3aa: CASSEGPPETQYF
j_gene: TRBJ2-5
abundance: NA
d_gene: NA
v_gene: TRBV28

CDR3nt: TGTGCCAGCAAACTCGGGAGCTACGAGCAGTACTTC
CDR3aa: CASKLGSYEQYF
j_gene: TRBJ2-7
abundance: NA
d_gene: NA
v_gene: TRBV6-2/TRBV6-3

CDR3nt: TGCGCCAGCAGCCACTCCGGGAGGGCCTACGAGCAGTACTTC
CDR3aa: CASSHSGRAYEQYF
j_gene: TRBJ2-7
abundance: many
d_gene: TRBD2
v_gene: TRBV5-1

CDR3nt: TGTGCCAGCAAGTGGGACAGGTCATTTTTCTTTTGGGGCTACACCTTC
CDR3aa: CASKWDRSFFFWGYTF
j_gene: TRBJ1-2
abundance: many
d_gene: TRBD1
v_gene: TRBV6-1

CDR3nt: TGCAGTGCTAGGGACCCCTACAATGAGCAGTTCTTC
CDR3aa: CSARDPYNEQFF
j_gene: TRBJ2-1
abundance: few
d_gene: NA
v_gene: TRBV20-1

CDR3nt: TGTGCCAGCAGGCAGGACAGGGGCTACGAGCAGTACTTC
CDR3aa: CASRQDRGYEQYF
j_gene: TRBJ2-7
abundance: many
d_gene: TRBD1
v_gene: TRBV7-2

CDR3nt: TGCAGTGCTCGACTAGCGGAGACCGAGCAGTACTTC
CDR3aa: CSARLAETEQYF
j_gene: TRBJ2-7
abundance: NA
d_gene: TRBD2
v_gene: TRBV20-1

CDR3nt: TGTGCCAGCAGCTTAGGAGCGTTGGGGGGCACAGATACGCAGTATTTT
CDR3aa: CASSLGALGGTDTQYF
j_gene: TRBJ2-3
abundance: many
d_gene: NA
v_gene: TRBV7-6

CDR3nt: TGCAGTGCTAGTGATGTGGGCAATCAGCCCCAGCATTTT
CDR3aa: CSASDVGNQPQHF
j_gene: TRBJ1-5
abundance: NA
d_gene: NA
v_gene: TRBV20-1

CDR3nt: TGTGCCACCAGCAGCGCCAAATATAGCAATCAGCCCCAGCATTTT
CDR3aa: CATSSAKYSNQPQHF
j_gene: TRBJ1-5
abundance: few
d_gene: NA
v_gene: TRBV15

CDR3nt: TGTGCCATCAGTGAGTCCCCATCTACTAGCGACAAAAACATTCAGTACTTC
CDR3aa: CAISESPSTSDKNIQYF
j_gene: TRBJ2-4
abundance: NA
d_gene: TRBD2
v_gene: TRBV10-3

CDR3nt: TGTGCCAGCAGTGACTCTAGAGGTGAGCCCCAGCATTTT
CDR3aa: CASSDSRGEPQHF
j_gene: TRBJ1-5
abundance: few
d_gene: NA
v_gene: TRBV6-1

CDR3nt: TGTGCCTGGAGTGTACGTCGAAGAGTCAATTCACCCCTCCACTTT
CDR3aa: CAWSVRRRVNSPLHF
j_gene: TRBJ1-6
abundance: few
d_gene: NA
v_gene: TRBV30

CDR3nt: TGTGCCGCTTGTTGTGGACAGGGGCCCTCCTTGAATTATCAGCCCCAGCATTTT
CDR3aa: CAACCGQGPSLNYQPQHF
j_gene: TRBJ1-5
abundance: NA
d_gene: TRBD1
v_gene: TRBV30

CDR3nt: TGTGCCAGCAGTCCCGACGGGGGGTACGAGCAGTACTTC
CDR3aa: CASSPDGGYEQYF
j_gene: TRBJ2-7
abundance: many
d_gene: TRBD2
v_gene: TRBV5-6

CDR3nt: TGTGCCATCAGTGAGGGCCCAACAGAGAACACTGAAGCTTTCTTT
CDR3aa: CAISEGPTENTEAFF
j_gene: TRBJ1-1
abundance: many
d_gene: NA
v_gene: TRBV10-3

CDR3nt: TGTGCCATCAGTGACTTGGGGTTCCATGGCTACACCTTC
CDR3aa: CAISDLGFHGYTF
j_gene: TRBJ1-2
abundance: NA
d_gene: NA
v_gene: TRBV10-3

CDR3nt: TGCGCCAGCAGCCCTAGGACTAGCTACGGGGAGCTGTTTTTT
CDR3aa: CASSPRTSYGELFF
j_gene: TRBJ2-2
abundance: many
d_gene: TRBD2
v_gene: TRBV4-3

CDR3nt: TGTGCCAGCAGCTTAGCGGGACAGGAGTTTGGCACTGAAGCTTTCTTT
CDR3aa: CASSLAGQEFGTEAFF
j_gene: TRBJ1-1
abundance: many
d_gene: TRBD1
v_gene: TRBV11-3

CDR3nt: TGCGCCAGCAGCCAAGTCACTAGCGGGAGTTTCCTCTCCTACGAGCAGTACTTC
CDR3aa: CASSQVTSGSFLSYEQYF
j_gene: TRBJ2-7
abundance: NA
d_gene: TRBD2
v_gene: TRBV4-3

CDR3nt: TGCAGTGCTTACCAGAGCGAGGCGGGGACAGATACGCAGTATTTT
CDR3aa: CSAYQSEAGTDTQYF
j_gene: TRBJ2-3
abundance: few
d_gene: NA
v_gene: TRBV20-1

CDR3nt: TGTGCCAGCAGTTGGGACAGGATAGGGGCCAACGTCCTGACTTTC
CDR3aa: CASSWDRIGANVLTF
j_gene: TRBJ2-6
abundance: many
d_gene: TRBD1
v_gene: TRBV6-1

CDR3nt: TGCGCCAGCAGCTGGAGGGACAGATCTAGCACAGATACGCAGTATTTT
CDR3aa: CASSWRDRSSTDTQYF
j_gene: TRBJ2-3
abundance: many
d_gene: NA
v_gene: TRBV5-1

CDR3nt: TGTGCCAGCAGTGAAGCGTCAGGCAGAAACTATGGCTACACCTTC
CDR3aa: CASSEASGRNYGYTF
j_gene: TRBJ1-2
abundance: NA
d_gene: NA
v_gene: TRBV6-1

CDR3nt: TGTGCCCTACATAGGGATGGCACAGATACGCAGTATTTT
CDR3aa: CALHRDGTDTQYF
j_gene: TRBJ2-3
abundance: many
d_gene: NA
v_gene: TRBV30

CDR3nt: TGTGCCAGCAGTCCTGGACTAGCGGGAGTAGGCAAGCAGTACTTC
CDR3aa: CASSPGLAGVGKQYF
j_gene: TRBJ2-7
abundance: many
d_gene: TRBD2
v_gene: TRBV7-2

CDR3nt: TGTGCCTGGAGCCGCCCACGTCGAGATAATTCACCCCTCCACTTT
CDR3aa: CAWSRPRRDNSPLHF
j_gene: TRBJ1-6
abundance: NA
d_gene: NA
v_gene: TRBV30

CDR3nt: TGCAGTGCTAGAGACGATTGGGGGGTGAGCAATCAGCCCCAGCATTTT
CDR3aa: CSARDDWGVSNQPQHF
j_gene: TRBJ1-5
abundance: NA
d_gene: NA
v_gene: TRBV20-1

CDR3nt: TGTGCCAGCAGCCAAGGGGGGCGTACTGAAGCTTTCTTT
CDR3aa: CASSQGGRTEAFF
j_gene: TRBJ1-1
abundance: many
d_gene: NA
v_gene: TRBV3-1

CDR3nt: TGTGCCAGCAGCCCACCTAATCGGGGGGCCACTGAAGCTTTCTTT
CDR3aa: CASSPPNRGATEAFF
j_gene: TRBJ1-1
abundance: many
d_gene: NA
v_gene: TRBV7-8

CDR3nt: TGTGCCAGCAGCGAGGGGACAGCTGACACTGAAGCTTTCTTT
CDR3aa: CASSEGTADTEAFF
j_gene: TRBJ1-1
abundance: few
d_gene: TRBD1
v_gene: TRBV9